These 10 T cell receptor beta chains were sequenced from one sample in a study of shared clonotypes between healthy human individuals. The table came from immunoSEQ multiplex PCR; TCRdb's copy has only in-frame clones and leaves some out. This table holds about 2 million clones, roughly 94% found once. Specimen: naive CD4+ T cells sorted from blood. The subset was: CD45RA+ positively selected. Receptors originate from a man between 18 and 29 years old in good health.

The chain links TRBV27 to TRBJ1-2, with a possible D match to TRBD1 (5 bases). The V gene's germline CDR1 is MNHEY and CDR2 SMNVEV (reference sequence). Trimming stripped 7 bases from V and 3 bases from J, with 18 bases between. This CDR3 has 15 residues. CDR3 sequence reads: CASNLIREAYYGYTF. CDR3 in DNA: TGTGCCAGCAATCTCATCAGGGAGGCTTACTATGGCTACACCTTC.

The rearrangement joins TRBV6-1 to TRBJ1-5, with a weak D call TRBD1 (5 bases). Germline V gives CDR1 MNHNS, CDR2 SASEGT. V dropped 3 bases and J dropped 4 bases, with 10 bases sitting between them. The length of the CDR3 is 14 residues. Here the CDR3 reads CASSDNRFNQPQHF. The CDR3, as DNA: TGTGCCAGCAGTGATAACAGGTTTAATCAGCCCCAGCATTTT.

The J gene is TRBJ2-1, the V gene TRBV30; no reliable D call. V was cut by 6 bases and J by 5 bases, with 17 bases left in between. The CDR3 loop spans 14 amino acids. From germline, CDR1 is GTSNPN and CDR2 SVGIG (reference sequence). The CDR3 sequence: CACPVPPGNNEQFF. The CDR3 region has the DNA TGTGCCTGCCCTGTACCCCCTGGGAACAATGAGCAGTTCTTC.

The V call is TRBV7-2, the J call TRBJ2-2; 12 bases match TRBD2. V lost 2 bases, J lost 8 bases, and 6 bases stayed unmatched. The CDR3 totals 16 residues. Per the germline V gene, CDR1 is SGHTA and CDR2 is FQGNSA. CDR3 amino acids: CASSLRLAGVAGELFF. CDR3 in DNA: TGTGCCAGCAGCTTACGACTAGCGGGAGTTGCGGGGGAGCTGTTTTTT.

The genes are TRBV18 and TRBJ1-1; D is uncertain. Trimming removed 3 bases at V and 2 bases at J, with 7 bases between. The CDR3 covers 13 residues. Per the germline V gene, CDR1 is KGHSH and CDR2 is LQKENI. The CDR3 sequence is CASSPWDNTEAFF. The DNA for the CDR3 is TGTGCCAGCTCACCCTGGGATAACACTGAAGCTTTCTTT.

This sequence joins TRBV19 and TRBJ1-1; a possible D gene is TRBD1 (5 bases). CDR1 and CDR2 from the germline V gene are LNHDA and SQIVND (reference sequence). V lost 4 bases and J lost 1, with 7 bases in between. The CDR3 is made up of 13 amino acids. CDR3 bases: TGTGCCAGTAGTAAGAGGGGGAACACTGAAGCTTTCTTT. Translating gives CASSKRGNTEAFF.

This chain uses TRBV11-2 with TRBJ1-4; 9 bases fit TRBD1. The CDR3 contains 15 residues. V lost 1 base and J lost 8; bases outside the gene matches: 5. The germline gives CDR1 SGHAT, CDR2 FQNNGV. Written as DNA, the CDR3 is TGTGCCAGCAGCTTAGGGGACAGGGCCGGCGAAAAACTGTTTTTT. Residues: CASSLGDRAGEKLFF.

Concerning this clone itself: Within the sample, other DNA sequences also encode this same CDR3. The rearrangement links TRBV5-1 to TRBJ2-5; D possibly corresponds to TRBD1 (5 bases). CDR1 and CDR2 (germline): SGHRS, YFSETQ. The CDR3 spans 14 residues. The ends were cut back, 1 base at V and 2 bases at J, with 9 bases in the middle. The CDR3 nucleotides are TGCGCCAGCAGCTTGACAGGCTTACAAGAGACCCAGTACTTC. Amino acids: CASSLTGLQETQYF.

V gene TRBV6-5 combines with J gene TRBJ1-2; D call uncertain. Trimming removed 0 bases from V and 7 bases from J, with 9 bases in between. The CDR3 is 13 residues long. The germline CDR1 and CDR2 sequences are MNHEY and SVGAGI. Here the CDR3 DNA reads TGTGCCAGCAGTTACTCGAAAGGGAGTGGCTACACCTTC. Amino acid sequence: CASSYSKGSGYTF.

The gene calls are TRBV28 and TRBJ2-7; 9 bases agree with TRBD1. The ends lost 10 bases at V and 2 bases at J; junction bases unmatched: 6. The CDR3 is made up of 13 amino acids. Germline values: CDR1 MDHEN, CDR2 SYDVKM. This CDR3 is CATLTGGPYEQYF. As DNA, the CDR3 is TGTGCCACCCTGACAGGGGGGCCCTACGAGCAGTACTTC.